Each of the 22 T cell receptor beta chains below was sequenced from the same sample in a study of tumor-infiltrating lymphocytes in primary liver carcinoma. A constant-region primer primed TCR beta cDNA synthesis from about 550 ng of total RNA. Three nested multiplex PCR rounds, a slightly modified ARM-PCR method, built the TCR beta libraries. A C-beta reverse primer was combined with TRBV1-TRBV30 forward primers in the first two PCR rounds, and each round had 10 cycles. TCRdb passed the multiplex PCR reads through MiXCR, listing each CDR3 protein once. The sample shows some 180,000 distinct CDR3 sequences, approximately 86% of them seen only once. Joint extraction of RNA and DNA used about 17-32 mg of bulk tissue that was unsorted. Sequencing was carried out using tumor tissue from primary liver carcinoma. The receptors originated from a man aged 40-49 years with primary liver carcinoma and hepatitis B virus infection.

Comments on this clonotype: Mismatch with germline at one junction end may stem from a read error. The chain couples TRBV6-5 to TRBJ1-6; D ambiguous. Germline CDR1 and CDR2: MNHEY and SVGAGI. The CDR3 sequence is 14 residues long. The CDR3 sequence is CASTGGGDGSHLHF. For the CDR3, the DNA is TGTGCCAGCACTGGCGGCGGCGATGGCTCACACCTCCACTTT.

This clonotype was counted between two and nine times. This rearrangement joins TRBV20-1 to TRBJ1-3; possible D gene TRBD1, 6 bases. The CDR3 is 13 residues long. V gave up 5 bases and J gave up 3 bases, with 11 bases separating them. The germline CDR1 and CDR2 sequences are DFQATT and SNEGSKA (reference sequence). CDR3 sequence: CSAEQGVGNTIYF. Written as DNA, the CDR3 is TGCAGTGCTGAACAGGGTGTTGGAAACACCATATATTTT.

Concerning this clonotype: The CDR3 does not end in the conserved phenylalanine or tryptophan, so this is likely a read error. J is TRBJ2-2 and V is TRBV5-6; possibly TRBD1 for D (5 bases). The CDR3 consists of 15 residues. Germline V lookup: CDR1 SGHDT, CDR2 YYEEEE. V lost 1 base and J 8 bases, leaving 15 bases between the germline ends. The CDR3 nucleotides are TGTGCCAGCAGCTTGTGGGGCAGAGCCACAGGGGAGCTGTTTTGT. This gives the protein CASSLWGRATGELFC.

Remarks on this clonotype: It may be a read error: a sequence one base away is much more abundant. DNA of the CDR3: TGTACCAGCAGGTCTGACAGGGTCAATCAGCCCCAGCATTTT. It is translated as CTSRSDRVNQPQHF. The V call is TRBV6-2 or TRBV6-3, the J call TRBJ1-5, with 7 bases aligning to TRBD1. The CDR3 is 14 amino acids. Per germline, CDR1 MNHEY and CDR2 SVGEGT.

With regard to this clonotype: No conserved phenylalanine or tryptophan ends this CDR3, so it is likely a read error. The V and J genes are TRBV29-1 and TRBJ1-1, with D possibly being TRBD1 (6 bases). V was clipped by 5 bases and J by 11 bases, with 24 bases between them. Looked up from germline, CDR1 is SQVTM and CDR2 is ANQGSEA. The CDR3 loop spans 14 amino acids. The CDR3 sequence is CSVLLLQGRSEAFY. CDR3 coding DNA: TGCAGCGTTCTACTCCTCCAGGGGAGGAGTGAGGCTTTCTAC.

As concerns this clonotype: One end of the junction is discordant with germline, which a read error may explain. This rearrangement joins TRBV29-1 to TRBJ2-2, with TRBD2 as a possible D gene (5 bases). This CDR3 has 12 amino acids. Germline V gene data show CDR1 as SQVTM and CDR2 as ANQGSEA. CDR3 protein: CSVTGNTGELLF. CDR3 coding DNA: TGCAGCGTTACGGGTAACACCGGGGAGCTGTTATTT.

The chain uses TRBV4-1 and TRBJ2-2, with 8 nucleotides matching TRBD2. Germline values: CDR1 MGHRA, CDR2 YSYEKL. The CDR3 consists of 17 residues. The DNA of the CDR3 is TGCACCAACAGCCAAGATAGAGCGGGAGCGAACACCGGGGAGCTGTTTTTT. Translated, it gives CTNSQDRAGANTGELFF.

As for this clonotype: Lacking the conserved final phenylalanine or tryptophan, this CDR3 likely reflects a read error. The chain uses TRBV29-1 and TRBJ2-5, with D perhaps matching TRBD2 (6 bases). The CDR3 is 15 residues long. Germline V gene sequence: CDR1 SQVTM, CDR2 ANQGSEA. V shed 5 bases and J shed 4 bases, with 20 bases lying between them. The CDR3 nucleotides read TGCAGCGTTCAGACTAGTGGGAGTTGGGCAGAGACCCAGTACGTC. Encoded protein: CSVQTSGSWAETQYV.

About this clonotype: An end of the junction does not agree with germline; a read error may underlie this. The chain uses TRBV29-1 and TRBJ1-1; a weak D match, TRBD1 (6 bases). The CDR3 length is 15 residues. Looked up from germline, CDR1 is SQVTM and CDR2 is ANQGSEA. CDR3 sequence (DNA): TGCAGCGGGGGACATGAAGGCTATCGGAACACTGAAGCCTTCTTT. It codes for CSGGHEGYRNTEAFF.

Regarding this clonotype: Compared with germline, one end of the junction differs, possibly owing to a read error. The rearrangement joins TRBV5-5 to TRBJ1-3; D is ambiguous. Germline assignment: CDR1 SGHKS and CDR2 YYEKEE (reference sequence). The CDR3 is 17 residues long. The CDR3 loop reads CANSAGMDLFSGNTIYF. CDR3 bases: TGTGCCAACAGCGCCGGGATGGATCTCTTTTCTGGAAACACCATATATTTT.

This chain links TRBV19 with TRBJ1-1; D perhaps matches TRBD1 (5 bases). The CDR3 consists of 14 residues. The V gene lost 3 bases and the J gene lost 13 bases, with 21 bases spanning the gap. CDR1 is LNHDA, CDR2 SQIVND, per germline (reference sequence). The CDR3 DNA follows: TGTGCCAGTAGTATTCCGGGGCACCCTAGTGGAGTTTTCTTT. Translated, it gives CASSIPGHPSGVFF.

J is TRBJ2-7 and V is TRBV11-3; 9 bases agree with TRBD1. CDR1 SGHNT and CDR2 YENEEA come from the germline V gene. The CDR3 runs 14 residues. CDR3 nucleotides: TGCGCCACTCGACAGGGGGTGACTTCCTACGAACAGTACGTC. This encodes CATRQGVTSYEQYV.

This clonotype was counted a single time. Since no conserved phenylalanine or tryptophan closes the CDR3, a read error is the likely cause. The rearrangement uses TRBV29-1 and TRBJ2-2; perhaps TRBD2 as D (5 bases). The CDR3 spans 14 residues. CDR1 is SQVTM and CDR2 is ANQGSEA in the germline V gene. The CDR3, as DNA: TGCAGCGTATCCGGGCCGGGGAACGCCGGGGAGCTGTTTTCT. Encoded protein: CSVSGPGNAGELFS.

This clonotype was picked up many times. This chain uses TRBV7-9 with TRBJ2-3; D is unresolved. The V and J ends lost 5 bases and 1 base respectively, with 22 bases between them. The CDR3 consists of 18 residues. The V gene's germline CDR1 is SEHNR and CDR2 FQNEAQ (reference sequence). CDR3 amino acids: CASSPTYGEQRRTDTQYF. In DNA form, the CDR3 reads TGTGCCAGCAGCCCGACTTACGGTGAACAGAGACGCACAGATACGCAGTATTTT.

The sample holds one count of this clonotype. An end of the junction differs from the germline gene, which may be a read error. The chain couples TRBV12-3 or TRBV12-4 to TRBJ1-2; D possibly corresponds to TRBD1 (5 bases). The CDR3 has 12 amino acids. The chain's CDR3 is CASVLPGIGYTF. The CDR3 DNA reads TGTGCCAGCGTTTTACCAGGGATCGGCTACACATTC.

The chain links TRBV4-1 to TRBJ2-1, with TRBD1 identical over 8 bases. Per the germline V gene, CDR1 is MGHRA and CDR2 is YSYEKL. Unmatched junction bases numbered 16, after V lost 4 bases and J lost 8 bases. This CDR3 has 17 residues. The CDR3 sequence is CASSLPPGTGLEDEQFF. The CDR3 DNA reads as TGCGCCAGCAGCCTCCCGCCCGGGACAGGCCTGGAAGATGAGCAGTTCTTC.

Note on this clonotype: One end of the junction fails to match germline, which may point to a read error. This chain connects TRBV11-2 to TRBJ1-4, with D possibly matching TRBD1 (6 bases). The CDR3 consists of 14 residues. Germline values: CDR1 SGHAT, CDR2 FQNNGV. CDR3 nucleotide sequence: TGTGCCGGCAGCTTATATCTTGGGGGGCACAGGCTGTTTTTT. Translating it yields CAGSLYLGGHRLFF.

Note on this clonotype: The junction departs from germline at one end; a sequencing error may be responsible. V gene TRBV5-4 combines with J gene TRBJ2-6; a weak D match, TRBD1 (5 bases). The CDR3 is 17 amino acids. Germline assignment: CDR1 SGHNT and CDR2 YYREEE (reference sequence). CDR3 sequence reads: CASSPGSFFSGANALTF. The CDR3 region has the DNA TGTGCCAGCAGCCCTGGGTCTTTCTTCTCTGGGGCCAACGCCCTGACTTTC.

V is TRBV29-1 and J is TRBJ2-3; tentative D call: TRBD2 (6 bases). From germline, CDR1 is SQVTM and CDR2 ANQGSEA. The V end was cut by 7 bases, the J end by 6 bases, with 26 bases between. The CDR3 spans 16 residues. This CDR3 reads CSGGTGDETNTDTQYF. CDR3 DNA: TGCAGCGGCGGGACGGGGGACGAGACAAACACGGATACGCAGTATTTT.

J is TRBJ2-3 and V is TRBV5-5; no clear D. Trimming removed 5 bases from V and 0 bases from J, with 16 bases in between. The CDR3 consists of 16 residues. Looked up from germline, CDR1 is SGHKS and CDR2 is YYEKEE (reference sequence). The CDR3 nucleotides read TGTGCCAGCAGATTAACAGTCAGATATAGCACAGATACGCAGTATTTT. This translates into CASRLTVRYSTDTQYF.

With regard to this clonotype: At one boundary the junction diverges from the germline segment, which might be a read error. As DNA, the CDR3 is TGTGCCAGCACCACTTTGGTGGCAGCCAAAAACGTTCAGTACTTC. Its translation: CASTTLVAAKNVQYF. The V and J genes are TRBV11-2 and TRBJ2-4; D remains ambiguous. CDR3 length: 15 amino acids. Germline CDR1 SGHAT, CDR2 FQNNGV.

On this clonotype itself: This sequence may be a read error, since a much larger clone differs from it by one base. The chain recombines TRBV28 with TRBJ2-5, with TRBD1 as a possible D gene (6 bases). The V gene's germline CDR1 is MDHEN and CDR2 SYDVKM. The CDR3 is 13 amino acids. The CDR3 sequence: CASNRANQETEYF. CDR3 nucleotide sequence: TGTGCCAGCAACAGGGCGAACCAAGAGACCGAGTACTTC.